This TCR beta chain was recovered during a study of blood T cell repertoires in COVID-19. This CDR3 is 14 amino acids long. Germline V gene sequence: CDR1 LNHDA, CDR2 SQIVND (reference sequence). The V gene end was trimmed by 6 bases and the J gene end by 6 bases; junction bases not matched to a gene: 7. Sequenced by immunoSEQ multiplex PCR; TCRdb stores in-frame clones only, minus some. The profile shows about 240,000 clones, 70% to 90% of them singletons. The sequence derives from a woman aged 65 to 85 with active or convalescent COVID-19. This sequence joins TRBV19 and TRBJ1-5; the match to TRBD1 covers 8 bases. The specimen sequenced was peripheral blood. The CDR3 protein is CASRDRELSQPQHF. As DNA, the CDR3 is TGTGCCAGTAGGGACAGGGAATTAAGTCAGCCCCAGCATTTT.